This T cell receptor (beta chain) was sequenced during a study of technical replicates of blood from a few donors. The data were produced by immunoSEQ multiplex PCR, yet TCRdb's version contains in-frame clones alone and is incomplete. The table includes some 77,000 clones, 75% to 95% detected once. The CDR3 is 14 amino acids. The germline gives CDR1 SGHDT, CDR2 YYEEEE. V lost 4 bases and J lost 7, with 17 bases in between. Sequenced sample: T cells isolated from PBMCs. The chain combines TRBV5-6 with TRBJ1-1, with D perhaps matching TRBD1 (5 bases). The clonotype was recovered from a human donor in good health. The CDR3 bases are TGTGCCAGCAGCCGGCCGGGGGGGGTGGATGAAGCTTTCTTT. Translated, it gives CASSRPGGVDEAFF.